This TCR beta chain originates from a study of high-grade serous ovarian cancer treatment subgroups. Study information: Samples averaged roughly 15,000 reads and approximately 7,000 unique TCR beta rearrangements.

General observations from the study: These tumor repertoires lack spatial information from bulk sequencing.

V lost 7 bases and J lost 3, with 19 bases in between. Germline CDR1 is MDHEN and CDR2 is SYDVKM. The CDR3 spans 16 residues. Method: immunoSEQ multiplex PCR; TCRdb's copy keeps in-frame clones and lacks some. The repertoire holds roughly 2,700 clones, with roughly 80% as singletons. This clone was seen only a few times. Its target is unknown. Tumor samples were taken before definitive surgery or chemotherapy. This clonotype was obtained from a human donor with high-grade serous ovarian cancer. The rearrangement joins TRBV28 to TRBJ1-5; tentatively, D is TRBD1 (6 bases). Specimen: tumor tissue. The CDR3 loop is CASNPPGEGVNQPQHF. CDR3 DNA sequence: TGTGCCAGCAACCCTCCAGGGGAGGGAGTCAATCAGCCCCAGCATTTT.